This T cell receptor beta chain was captured by sequencing in a study of Ad26.COV2.S vaccination and SARS-CoV-2 variants. Study as a whole: Participants got Ad26.COV2.S intramuscularly, once or twice 56 days apart.

CDR1 is SGHAT and CDR2 is FQNNGV in the germline V gene. The CDR3 runs 15 residues. With 1 base removed from V and 4 bases from J, the gap between germline ends came to 11 bases. Profiling relied on immunoSEQ multiplex PCR, and the TCRdb table lists in-frame clones only, not all of them. The sample records roughly 320,000 clones, about 82% being singletons. Regarding treatment: roughly 20 received Ad26.COV2.S at low or high dose, single or two shots; 5 received placebo; per-sample allocation not given. Vaccine and placebo recipients were sampled on day 63 after the first injection. The clonotype comes from a person aged 18-65 years who received the Ad26.COV2.S COVID-19 vaccine or a placebo. Specimen: peripheral blood, collected in a trial of Ad26.COV2.S vaccine versus placebo. The chain joins TRBV11-2 to TRBJ1-3; D unclear. DNA of the CDR3: TGTGCCAGCAGCTTAGGGCATACGAGGGGAAACACCATATATTTT. Translation gives CASSLGHTRGNTIYF.